These T cell receptor beta chains were read from a single sample in a study of T cells of healthy individuals. TCRdb re-derived calls from the 5' RACE reads in MiXCR, one entry per CDR3 protein. The sample holds tens of thousands of distinct CDR3 sequences, about 17% seen once. All receptors come from a human donor in good health. The CDR3 runs from the conserved cysteine through the conserved F or W. A D gene is named only where the DNA matches it firmly. Some rows mark clone size as missing; the rest say once, few, many or name a class of expanded clone.

CDR3	DNA	length	J	size	V	D
CASSLGSFNYGYTF	TGTGCCAGCAGCCTCGGGAGTTTTAACTATGGCTACACCTTC	14	TRBJ1-2	many	TRBV12-3/TRBV12-4	-
CSGAETGLAADEQFF	TGCAGCGGGGCCGAGACGGGACTAGCGGCCGATGAGCAGTTCTTC	15	TRBJ2-1	many	TRBV29-1	TRBD2
CASSSGPFAGGSDTQYF	TGTGCCAGCAGCTCGGGACCGTTCGCCGGGGGTTCGGATACGCAGTATTTT	17	TRBJ2-3	few	TRBV7-2	-
CASSLPRDRGFGSYGYTF	TGTGCCAGCAGCTTACCCCGGGACAGGGGATTTGGCTCCTATGGCTACACCTTC	18	TRBJ1-2	many	TRBV7-9	TRBD1
CASSKQGTQPQHF	TGTGCCAGCAGCAAGCAGGGCACTCAGCCCCAGCATTTT	13	TRBJ1-5	-	TRBV7-9	-
CASSDTTGIGGQPQHF	TGTGCCAGCAGCGACACCACAGGGATAGGCGGTCAGCCCCAGCATTTT	16	TRBJ1-5	many	TRBV12-3/TRBV12-4	-
CASSLSRLNTEAFF	TGTGCCAGCAGCTTAAGTCGATTGAACACTGAAGCTTTCTTT	14	TRBJ1-1	-	TRBV7-9	-
CASSLEVTNEQFF	TGCGCCAGCAGCTTGGAAGTAACCAATGAGCAGTTCTTC	13	TRBJ2-1	-	TRBV5-1	-
CSVVSLEGANEKLFF	TGCAGCGTTGTATCGCTGGAAGGGGCTAATGAAAAACTGTTTTTT	15	TRBJ1-4	many	TRBV29-1	-
CASSWGTDTQYF	TGCGCCAGCAGCTGGGGTACAGATACGCAGTATTTT	12	TRBJ2-3	-	TRBV5-1	-
CASSDRGTGNTIYF	TGTGCCAGCAGTGACAGGGGAACTGGAAACACCATATATTTT	14	TRBJ1-3	many	TRBV12-3/TRBV12-4	TRBD1
CSAWTGGRTEAFF	TGCAGTGCGTGGACCGGGGGGCGAACTGAAGCTTTCTTT	13	TRBJ1-1	many	TRBV20-1	-
CASRQLTQANTEAFF	TGCGCCAGCAGACAACTAACACAGGCGAACACTGAAGCTTTCTTT	15	TRBJ1-1	many	TRBV4-1	-
CASSWERGNYGYTF	TGTGCCAGCAGCTGGGAAAGGGGCAACTATGGCTACACCTTC	14	TRBJ1-2	-	TRBV7-8	-
CASSSNWGDYNEQFF	TGTGCTAGCAGCTCCAACTGGGGGGACTACAATGAGCAGTTCTTC	15	TRBJ2-1	many	TRBV7-7	-
CSAARDGTGSNQPQHF	TGCAGTGCAGCGAGAGACGGGACAGGGAGCAATCAGCCCCAGCATTTT	16	TRBJ1-5	few	TRBV20-1	TRBD1
CASSLDPGAEAFF	TGCGCCAGCAGCTTGGACCCGGGGGCTGAAGCTTTCTTT	13	TRBJ1-1	-	TRBV5-1	-
CASSESLRGQETQYF	TGCGCCAGCAGTGAGTCGCTCAGGGGGCAAGAGACCCAGTACTTC	15	TRBJ2-5	-	TRBV10-2	TRBD1
CASSQDIGFSSYEQYF	TGTGCCAGCAGCCAAGACATTGGTTTCAGCTCCTACGAGCAGTACTTC	16	TRBJ2-7	many	TRBV3-1	-
CSAGLADSNEQFF	TGCAGTGCGGGACTAGCGGACTCCAATGAGCAGTTCTTC	13	TRBJ2-1	many	TRBV20-1	TRBD2
CSASGFQSSYEQYF	TGCAGTGCTAGCGGATTTCAAAGCTCCTACGAGCAGTACTTC	14	TRBJ2-7	many	TRBV20-1	-
CAWSVLVGGPTLSNEQFF	TGTGCCTGGAGTGTACTCGTAGGAGGACCTACGTTATCCAATGAGCAGTTCTTC	18	TRBJ2-1	-	TRBV30	-
CASGTGVNEQFF	TGTGCCAGCGGCACAGGGGTTAATGAGCAGTTCTTC	12	TRBJ2-1	few	TRBV9	TRBD1
CASSVGDGSRVYEQYF	TGTGCCAGCAGCGTAGGGGACGGTTCACGAGTCTACGAGCAGTACTTC	16	TRBJ2-7	-	TRBV9	-
CASSQALTYEQYF	TGTGCCAGCAGCCAAGCCTTAACCTACGAGCAGTACTTC	13	TRBJ2-7	-	TRBV27	-
CSASEGWGTGELFF	TGCAGTGCTAGTGAGGGATGGGGGACCGGGGAGCTGTTTTTT	14	TRBJ2-2	-	TRBV20-1	-
CASSPSLAGGGEQFF	TGTGCCAGCTCACCTTCGCTAGCGGGAGGCGGTGAGCAGTTCTTC	15	TRBJ2-1	few	TRBV18	TRBD2
CASSDEVSGANVLTF	TGTGCCAGCAGTGACGAGGTCTCTGGGGCCAACGTCCTGACTTTC	15	TRBJ2-6	many	TRBV6-4	-
CASSDWDRGYGYTF	TGTGCCAGCAGTGACTGGGACAGGGGCTATGGCTACACCTTC	14	TRBJ1-2	few	TRBV6-5	TRBD1
CASSLMGGDTNTQYF	TGTGCCAGCAGCTTAATGGGGGGCGACACGAATACGCAGTATTTT	15	TRBJ2-3	-	TRBV7-3	-
CASSLGRVEQYF	TGTGCCAGCAGCTTAGGCAGGGTTGAGCAGTACTTC	12	TRBJ2-7	few	TRBV7-2	-
CASSSGSYEQYF	TGTGCCAGCAGTTCGGGCTCCTACGAGCAGTACTTC	12	TRBJ2-7	-	TRBV28	-
CASKSAGDPDTQYF	TGTGCCAGTAAATCAGCGGGAGATCCAGATACGCAGTATTTT	14	TRBJ2-3	once	TRBV19	TRBD2
CASTTFWGGEYSNQPQHF	TGTGCCAGCACCACCTTCTGGGGTGGAGAATATAGCAATCAGCCCCAGCATTTT	18	TRBJ1-5	many	TRBV5-4	-
CASSEISGFSPLHF	TGTGCCAGCAGTGAAATTTCGGGGTTCTCACCCCTCCACTTT	14	TRBJ1-6	many	TRBV6-1	-
CASKLDQGGEKLFF	TGTGCCAGCAAGCTAGACCAGGGCGGGGAAAAACTGTTTTTT	14	TRBJ1-4	many	TRBV6-5	-
CASSPLVEQFF	TGTGCCAGCTCACCCCTAGTGGAGCAGTTCTTC	11	TRBJ2-1	-	TRBV18	-
CASSGRTVGEKLFF	TGTGCCAGCAGCGGGCGGACAGTCGGTGAAAAACTGTTTTTT	14	TRBJ1-4	-	TRBV5-6	-
CSARGPLNTEAFF	TGCAGTGCTAGAGGGCCCCTGAACACTGAAGCTTTCTTT	13	TRBJ1-1	many	TRBV20-1	-
CASSQGDRAGNTIYF	TGTGCCAGCAGCCAAGGTGACAGGGCTGGAAACACCATATATTTT	15	TRBJ1-3	few	TRBV14	TRBD1
CASTSGYGLGYTF	TGTGCCAGTACCTCAGGGTACGGGCTTGGCTACACCTTC	13	TRBJ1-2	many	TRBV19	-
CASSLMQGTNTEAFF	TGCGCCAGCAGCTTGATGCAGGGAACGAACACTGAAGCTTTCTTT	15	TRBJ1-1	many	TRBV5-1	-
CSVRLAYNEQFF	TGCAGTGTAAGGCTGGCCTACAATGAGCAGTTCTTC	12	TRBJ2-1	many	TRBV20-1	-
CSARATSGTTDTQYF	TGCAGTGCTAGAGCGACTAGCGGAACAACAGATACGCAGTATTTT	15	TRBJ2-3	-	TRBV20-1	TRBD2
CASSGSSILYNEQFF	TGTGCCAGCAGCGGGAGCTCCATCCTCTACAATGAGCAGTTCTTC	15	TRBJ2-1	few	TRBV9	-
CASSRDRGDNTEAFF	TGCGCCAGCAGCCGGGACAGGGGGGACAACACTGAAGCTTTCTTT	15	TRBJ1-1	few	TRBV5-1	TRBD1
CASSPEQYPNEKLFF	TGTGCCAGCTCACCGGAGCAGTACCCTAATGAAAAACTGTTTTTT	15	TRBJ1-4	-	TRBV18	-
CASSSRTGRGSYNEQFF	TGTGCCAGCAGTTCCCGGACAGGGAGGGGAAGCTACAATGAGCAGTTCTTC	17	TRBJ2-1	few	TRBV28	-
CAISGGQPGLTEAFF	TGTGCCATCAGTGGGGGACAGCCAGGACTTACTGAAGCTTTCTTT	15	TRBJ1-1	-	TRBV10-3	TRBD1
CASSLVQNNEQFF	TGCGCCAGCAGCTTGGTACAGAACAATGAGCAGTTCTTC	13	TRBJ2-1	-	TRBV5-1	-
CASSPSPSNQPQHF	TGTGCCAGCAGCCCCTCCCCGAGCAATCAGCCCCAGCATTTT	14	TRBJ1-5	-	TRBV12-3/TRBV12-4	-
CASSHKREETQYF	TGCGCCAGCAGCCATAAGCGGGAGGAGACCCAGTACTTC	13	TRBJ2-5	few	TRBV4-1	TRBD2
CASSLSSGVTQETQYF	TGTGCCAGCAGCTTAAGTTCGGGGGTAACCCAAGAGACCCAGTACTTC	16	TRBJ2-5	many	TRBV11-2	-
CATSDKGQPIETQYF	TGTGCCACCAGTGATAAGGGACAGCCCATCGAGACCCAGTACTTC	15	TRBJ2-5	few	TRBV24-1	TRBD1
CATLQPLAGFYEQYF	TGTGCCACCCTTCAGCCCCTAGCGGGTTTTTACGAGCAGTACTTC	15	TRBJ2-7	many	TRBV2	TRBD2
CAISALRVRGNEQFF	TGTGCCATCAGTGCGCTCCGGGTCCGAGGCAATGAGCAGTTCTTC	15	TRBJ2-1	many	TRBV10-3	-